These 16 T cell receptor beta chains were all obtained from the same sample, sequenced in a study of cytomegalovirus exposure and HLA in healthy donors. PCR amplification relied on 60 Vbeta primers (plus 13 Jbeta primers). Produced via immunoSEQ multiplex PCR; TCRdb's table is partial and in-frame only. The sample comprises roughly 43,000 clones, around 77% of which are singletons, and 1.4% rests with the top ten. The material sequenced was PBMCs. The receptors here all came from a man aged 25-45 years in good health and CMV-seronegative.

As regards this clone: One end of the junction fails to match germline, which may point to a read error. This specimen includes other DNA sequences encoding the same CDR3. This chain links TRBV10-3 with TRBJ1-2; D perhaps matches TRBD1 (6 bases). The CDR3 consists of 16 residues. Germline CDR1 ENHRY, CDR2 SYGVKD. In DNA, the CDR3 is TGCGCCATCAGTGACCCCGGGAGGGGGTTTGGCTATGGCTACACCTTC. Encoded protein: CAISDPGRGFGYGYTF.

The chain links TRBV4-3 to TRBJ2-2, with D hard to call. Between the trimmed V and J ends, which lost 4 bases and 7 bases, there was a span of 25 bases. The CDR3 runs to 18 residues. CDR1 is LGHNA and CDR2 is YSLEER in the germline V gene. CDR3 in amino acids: CASSREMTGQSLFGELFF. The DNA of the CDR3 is TGCGCCAGCAGCCGAGAGATGACTGGCCAGTCCTTATTCGGGGAGCTGTTTTTT.

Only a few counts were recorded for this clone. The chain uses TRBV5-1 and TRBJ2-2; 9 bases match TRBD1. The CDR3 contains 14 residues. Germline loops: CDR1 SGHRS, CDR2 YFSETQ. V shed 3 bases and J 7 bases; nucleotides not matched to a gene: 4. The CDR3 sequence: CASSYRGPNGELFF. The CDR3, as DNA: TGCGCCAGCAGCTACAGGGGGCCGAACGGGGAGCTGTTTTTT.

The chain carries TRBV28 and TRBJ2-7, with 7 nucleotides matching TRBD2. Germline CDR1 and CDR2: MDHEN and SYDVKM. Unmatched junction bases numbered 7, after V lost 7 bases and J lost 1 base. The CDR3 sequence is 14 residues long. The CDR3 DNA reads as TGTGCCAGCACCCTCACGGGAGGATCCTACGAGCAGTACTTC. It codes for CASTLTGGSYEQYF.

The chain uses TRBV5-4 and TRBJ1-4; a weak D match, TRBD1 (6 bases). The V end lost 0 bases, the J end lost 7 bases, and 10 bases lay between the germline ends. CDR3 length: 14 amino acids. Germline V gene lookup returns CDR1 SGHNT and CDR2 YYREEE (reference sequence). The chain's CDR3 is CASSLAQGPEKLFF. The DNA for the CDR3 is TGTGCCAGCAGCTTGGCGCAGGGGCCTGAAAAACTGTTTTTT. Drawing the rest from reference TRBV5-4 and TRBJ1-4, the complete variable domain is ETGVTQSPTHLIKTRGQQVTLRCSSQSGHNTVSWYQQALGQGPQFIFQYYREEENGRGNFPPRFSGLQFPNYSSELNVNALELDDSALYLCASSLAQGPEKLFFGSGTQLSVL.

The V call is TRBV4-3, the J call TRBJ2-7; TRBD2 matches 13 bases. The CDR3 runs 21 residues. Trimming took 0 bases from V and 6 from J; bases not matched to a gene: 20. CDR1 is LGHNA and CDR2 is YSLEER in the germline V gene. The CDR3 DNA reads TGCGCCAGCAGCCAAGATCTATTAGCTTCAAGGACTAGCGGGAGTTTTGGCGAGCAGTACTTC. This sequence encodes CASSQDLLASRTSGSFGEQYF.

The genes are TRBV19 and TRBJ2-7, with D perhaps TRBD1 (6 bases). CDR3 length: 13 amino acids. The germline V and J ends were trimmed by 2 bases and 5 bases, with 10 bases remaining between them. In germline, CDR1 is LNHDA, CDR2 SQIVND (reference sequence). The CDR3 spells CASSIKWDNEQYF. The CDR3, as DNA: TGTGCCAGTAGTATAAAATGGGACAACGAGCAGTACTTC.

The DNA for the CDR3 is TGTGCCAGCAGCTTACAGGGGGGCTACGAGCAGTACTTC. Encoded protein: CASSLQGGYEQYF. This sequence joins TRBV7-3 and TRBJ2-7; a weak D match, TRBD1 (7 bases). Looked up from germline, CDR1 is SGHTA and CDR2 is FQGTGA. The CDR3 sequence is 13 residues long. Between the trimmed V and J ends, which lost 2 bases and 3 bases, there was a span of 8 bases.

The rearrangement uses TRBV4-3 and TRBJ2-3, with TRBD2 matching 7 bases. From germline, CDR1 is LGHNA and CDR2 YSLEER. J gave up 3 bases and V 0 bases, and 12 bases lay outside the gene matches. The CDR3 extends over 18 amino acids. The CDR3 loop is CASSQEAGGYVGTDTQYF. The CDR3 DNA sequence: TGCGCCAGCAGCCAAGAGGCCGGGGGGTATGTTGGTACAGATACGCAGTATTTT.

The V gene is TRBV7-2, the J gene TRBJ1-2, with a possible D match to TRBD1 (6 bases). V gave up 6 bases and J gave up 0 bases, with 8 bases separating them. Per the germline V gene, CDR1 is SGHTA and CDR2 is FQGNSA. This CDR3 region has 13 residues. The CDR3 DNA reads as TGTGCCAGCAGTTACAGGGCTAACTATGGCTACACCTTC. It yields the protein CASSYRANYGYTF.

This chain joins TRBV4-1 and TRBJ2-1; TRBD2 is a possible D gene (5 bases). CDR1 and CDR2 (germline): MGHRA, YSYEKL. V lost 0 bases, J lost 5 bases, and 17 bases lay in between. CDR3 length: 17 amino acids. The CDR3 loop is CASSQDRSLALHNEQFF. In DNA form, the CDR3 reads TGCGCCAGCAGCCAAGATCGGTCCCTAGCCCTCCACAATGAGCAGTTCTTC.

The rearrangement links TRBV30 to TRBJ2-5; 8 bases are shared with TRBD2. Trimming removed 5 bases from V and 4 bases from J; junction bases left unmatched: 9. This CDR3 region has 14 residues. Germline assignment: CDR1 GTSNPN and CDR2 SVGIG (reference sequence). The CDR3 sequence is CAWRQLAERETQYF. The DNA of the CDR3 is TGTGCCTGGCGGCAACTAGCGGAGAGAGAGACCCAGTACTTC.

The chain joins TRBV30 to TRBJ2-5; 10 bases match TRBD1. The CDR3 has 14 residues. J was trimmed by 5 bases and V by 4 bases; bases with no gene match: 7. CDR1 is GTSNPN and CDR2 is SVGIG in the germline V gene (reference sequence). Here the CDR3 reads CAWKQTGGSETQYF. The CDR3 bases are TGTGCCTGGAAACAGACAGGGGGCTCGGAGACCCAGTACTTC.

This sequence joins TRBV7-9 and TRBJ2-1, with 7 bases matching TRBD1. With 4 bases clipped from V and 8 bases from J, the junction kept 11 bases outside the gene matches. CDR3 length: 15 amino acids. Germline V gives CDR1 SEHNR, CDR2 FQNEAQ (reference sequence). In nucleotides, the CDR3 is TGTGCCAGCAGCTCAGACAGGGATCGAGGGGATGAGCAGTTCTTC. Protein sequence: CASSSDRDRGDEQFF.

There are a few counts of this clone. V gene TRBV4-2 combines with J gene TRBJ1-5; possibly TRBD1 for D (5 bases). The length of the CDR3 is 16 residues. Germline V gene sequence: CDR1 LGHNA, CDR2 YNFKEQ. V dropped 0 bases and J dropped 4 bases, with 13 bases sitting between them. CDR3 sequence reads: CASSQDSFQGNQPQHF. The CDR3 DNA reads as TGTGCCAGCAGCCAAGATAGTTTTCAGGGAAATCAGCCCCAGCATTTT.

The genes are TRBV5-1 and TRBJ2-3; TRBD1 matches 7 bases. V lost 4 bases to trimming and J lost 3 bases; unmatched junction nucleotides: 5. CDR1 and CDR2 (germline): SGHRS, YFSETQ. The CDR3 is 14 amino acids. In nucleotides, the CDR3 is TGCGCCAGCAGCCCGGGGACAGTTACAGATACGCAGTATTTT. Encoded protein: CASSPGTVTDTQYF.